What follows are 16 T cell receptor beta chains derived from one specimen sequenced in a study of blood T cell repertoires in COVID-19. Libraries were prepared by immunoSEQ multiplex PCR; TCRdb keeps only in-frame clonotypes and omits some of them. The sample yields about 190,000 clones, 85% to 90% seen once. The sample consisted of peripheral blood. The receptor source for this set is a woman in her twenties or thirties with active or convalescent COVID-19.

This chain joins TRBV19 and TRBJ2-7, with TRBD1 matching over 9 bases. CDR3 size: 15 residues. From germline, CDR1 is LNHDA and CDR2 SQIVND (reference sequence). Trimming at V came to 2 bases and at J to 5 bases, leaving 7 bases not matched to a gene. The CDR3 loop reads CASSIPGTGNDEQYF. The CDR3 DNA reads as TGTGCCAGTAGTATACCCGGGACAGGGAACGACGAGCAGTACTTC.

The chain is built from TRBV6-4 and TRBJ1-1; D is ambiguous. V gave up 2 bases and J gave up 5 bases, with 6 bases separating them. This CDR3 contains 12 residues. Germline V gene data show CDR1 as MRHNA and CDR2 as SNTAGT. CDR3 sequence reads: CASSDGQTEAFF. The DNA of the CDR3 is TGTGCCAGCAGTGACGGGCAGACTGAAGCTTTCTTT.

The chain has TRBV3-1 (or the pseudogene TRBV3-2) and TRBJ1-1, with D perhaps matching TRBD1 (6 bases). Germline CDR1 and CDR2: LGHDT and YNNKEL (reference sequence). There are 15 residues in the CDR3. V lost 4 bases and J lost 1, with 13 bases in between. CDR3 nucleotide sequence: TGTGCCAGCAGCCCGGACAGCGCCCAGAACACTGAAGCTTTCTTT. Its translation is CASSPDSAQNTEAFF.

The chain joins TRBV7-6 to TRBJ2-2; D possibly corresponds to TRBD1 (5 bases). Germline lookup yields CDR1 SGHVS and CDR2 FNYEAQ. V lost 5 bases, J lost 5 bases, and 12 bases lay in between. The CDR3 consists of 14 residues. CDR3 sequence: CASSNFRVTGELFF. The CDR3 DNA follows: TGTGCCAGCAGCAATTTCAGGGTAACCGGGGAGCTGTTTTTT.

This rearrangement joins TRBV27 to TRBJ2-2, with 9 bases that match TRBD1. The J segment lost 5 bases and the V segment lost 5 bases, leaving 9 bases of the junction unmatched. The CDR3 is 16 residues long. Germline V gives CDR1 MNHEY, CDR2 SMNVEV (reference sequence). This chain's CDR3 is CASSETGGIPTGELFF. The CDR3 bases are TGTGCCAGCAGTGAGACAGGGGGAATTCCTACCGGGGAGCTGTTTTTT.

J is TRBJ2-2 and V is TRBV6-2 or TRBV6-3; no clear D. The V and J ends lost 4 bases and 7 bases respectively, with 4 bases between them. Per germline, CDR1 MNHEY and CDR2 SVGEGT. The CDR3 totals 11 residues. The CDR3 DNA sequence: TGTGCCAGCAGTTTCAGCGGGGAGCTGTTTTTT. Amino acids: CASSFSGELFF.

This rearrangement joins TRBV6-5 to TRBJ1-4; 8 nucleotides agree with TRBD1. V trimming: 6 bases; J trimming: 8 bases; junction bases outside the gene matches: 8. Per germline, CDR1 MNHEY and CDR2 SVGAGI. The length of the CDR3 is 14 residues. DNA of the CDR3: TGTGCCAGCAGACTAGGACAGGGCGGGGAAAAACTGTTTTTT. This translates into CASRLGQGGEKLFF.

This chain connects TRBV19 to TRBJ2-5; D is unclear. The CDR3 is made up of 13 amino acids. Germline V lookup: CDR1 LNHDA, CDR2 SQIVND (reference sequence). Trimming cost V 4 bases and J 2 bases, with 8 bases left between them. The CDR3: CASSRVNQETQYF. CDR3 nucleotide sequence: TGTGCCAGTAGTAGAGTAAATCAAGAGACCCAGTACTTC. Variable domain in full (rest from reference TRBV19 and TRBJ2-5): DGGITQSPKYLFRKEGQNVTLSCEQNLNHDAMYWYRQDPGQGLRLIYYSQIVNDFQKGDIAEGYSVSREKKESFPLTVTSAQKNPTAFYLCASSRVNQETQYFGPGTRLLVL.

This clone was counted a single time. V usage is TRBV6-5 and J usage is TRBJ1-3; the match to TRBD1 covers 7 bases. The germline V gene encodes CDR1 MNHEY and CDR2 SVGAGI. The V gene end was trimmed by 5 bases and the J gene end by 5 bases; junction bases not matched to a gene: 3. The CDR3 runs to 13 residues. The CDR3 spells CASSRDRRNTIYF. CDR3 sequence (DNA): TGTGCCAGCAGTCGGGACAGAAGAAACACCATATATTTT.

The chain links TRBV24-1 to TRBJ2-3; possible D gene TRBD1, 6 bases. The CDR3 has 13 residues. Trimming stripped 3 bases from V and 6 bases from J, with 9 bases between. In germline, CDR1 is KGHDR, CDR2 SFDVKD. CDR3 loop: CATSDTGLDTQYF. The CDR3 DNA reads as TGTGCCACCAGTGATACAGGGTTGGATACGCAGTATTTT.

This rearrangement joins TRBV7-9 to TRBJ1-1, with unresolved D. Germline CDR1 and CDR2: SEHNR and FQNEAQ (reference sequence). The ends were cut back, 1 base at V and 1 base at J, with 7 bases in the middle. The CDR3 consists of 14 residues. The CDR3 sequence: CASSLVGGNTEAFF. CDR3 DNA sequence: TGTGCCAGCAGCTTAGTTGGCGGGAACACTGAAGCTTTCTTT.

V gene TRBV5-1 combines with J gene TRBJ1-1, with a possible D match to TRBD1 (6 bases). V was pared by 5 bases and J by 2 bases, with 16 bases between. The length of the CDR3 is 15 residues. CDR1 SGHRS and CDR2 YFSETQ come from the germline V gene. The CDR3 sequence: CASRQGVQINTEAFF. The DNA of the CDR3 is TGCGCCAGCAGACAGGGTGTACAAATTAACACTGAAGCTTTCTTT.

The chain uses TRBV7-6 and TRBJ2-3; 7 nucleotides align to TRBD1. The CDR3 sequence is 15 residues long. V was pared by 2 bases and J by 5 bases, with 7 bases of the junction left unmatched. CDR1 and CDR2 from the germline V gene are SGHVS and FNYEAQ. CDR3 in DNA: TGTGCCAGCAGCTTATTTGACAGGGCGGGAGATACGCAGTATTTT. Its translation: CASSLFDRAGDTQYF.

This clone has ten or more counts. The chain recombines TRBV18 with TRBJ2-1, with D unclear. CDR3 length: 16 residues. Trimming pared 0 bases from V and 3 bases from J, leaving 12 bases between. Germline CDR1 reads KGHSH; CDR2 reads LQKENI. The CDR3 loop reads CASSPPRLNDYNEQFF. CDR3 bases: TGTGCCAGCTCACCACCGCGCCTCAATGACTACAATGAGCAGTTCTTC.

This chain links TRBV2 with TRBJ2-2; 7 nucleotides align to TRBD2. The J segment lost 5 bases and the V segment lost 7 bases, leaving 7 bases of the junction unmatched. The CDR3 is 14 amino acids. CDR1 is SNHLY, CDR2 FYNNEI, per germline. CDR3 loop: CASTARETTGELFF. CDR3 sequence (DNA): TGTGCCAGCACGGCGCGGGAGACAACCGGGGAGCTGTTTTTT.

This clone showed up just a few times. V and J are TRBV5-4 and TRBJ2-1; TRBD2 matches 13 bases. The CDR3 has 17 residues. The germline V gene has CDR1 SGHNT and CDR2 YYREEE (reference sequence). The trim removed 5 bases at V and 8 bases at J, leaving 13 bases unmatched. This CDR3 is CASSPYPWTSGSDEQFF. The DNA of the CDR3 is TGTGCCAGCAGTCCGTACCCGTGGACTAGCGGGAGCGATGAGCAGTTCTTC.